The clone carrying this T cell receptor (beta chain) came up a few times. The data were obtained in a study of graft-versus-host responses after intestinal transplantation. About the study: Isolated intestinal, liver-intestinal, or multivisceral transplants had been given to the recipients.

Using immunoSEQ multiplex PCR, the repertoire was profiled, and TCRdb retains in-frame clones only, with some absent. The sample comprises approximately 15,000 clones, about 35% of which are singletons, and about 2.5% rests with the top ten. Irradiated stimulators labeled with violet dye, some 200,000 in number, were plated with some 200,000 CFSE-labeled responders. General study points: Allograft graft-versus-host to host-versus-graft clonal ratios ran high in patients with graft-donor T cell macrochimerism.

The V and J ends lost 5 bases and 4 bases, in that order; junction bases with no gene match: 3. CDR3 length: 15 amino acids. The germline V gene encodes CDR1 PRHDT and CDR2 FYEKMQ (reference sequence). The chain employs TRBV13 and TRBJ2-2; 11 nucleotides line up with TRBD1. The receptor was derived from a human patient who received an intestinal transplant. Sequencing was performed on alloreactive CD8+ T cells from a mixed lymphocyte reaction culture, taken before intestinal transplant. Subset specified: CFSE-low proliferating T cells sorted from approximately six-day pre-transplant mixed lymphocyte reaction (GvH or HvG direction). As DNA, the CDR3 is TGTGCCAGCAGCGGACAGGGGGCGATCACCGGGGAGCTGTTTTTT. This encodes CASSGQGAITGELFF.